Listed below are T cell receptor beta chains from one sample, sequenced in a study of blood T cell repertoires in COVID-19. Sequencing was performed with immunoSEQ multiplex PCR; in TCRdb, only in-frame clones are kept and a portion is missing. The table includes some 280,000 clones, around 91% detected once. What was sequenced was peripheral blood. The receptor source for this set is a woman aged 60-75 years with acute or convalescent COVID-19. Each CDR3 is given with its conserved first and last residue. The order of the fields is V gene, CDR3 length, D gene, J gene, clone size, CDR3 DNA, CDR3 protein. The D gene is left open where the match is weak. The size entry is marked missing in some rows and otherwise reads once, few, many or a size class.

>TRBV19|14|TRBD1|TRBJ1-2|.
TGTGCCACCGCGAACGGACAGGGCTGGTATGGCTACACCTTC
CATANGQGWYGYTF
>TRBV6-5|16|.|TRBJ1-1|.
TGTGCCAGCAGTTACCTGAAACAAGGGGGGAACACTGAAGCTTTCTTT
CASSYLKQGGNTEAFF
>TRBV19|12|.|TRBJ1-5|.
TGTGCCAGTAGAGTCTCAGATCAGCCCCAGCATTTT
CASRVSDQPQHF
>TRBV7-8|15|TRBD1|TRBJ2-7|.
TGTGCCAGCAGCTTGAGTGGGACAGGGGCGTACGAGCAGTACTTC
CASSLSGTGAYEQYF
>TRBV28|13|TRBD1|TRBJ2-7|.
TGTGCCAGCAGTTTAAGGGACAGCTACGAGCAGTACTTC
CASSLRDSYEQYF
>TRBV15|17|TRBD1|TRBJ2-1|.
TGTGCCACCAGCGGCGGATCCTTCGGGACAGTCGTCAATGAGCAGTTCTTC
CATSGGSFGTVVNEQFF
>TRBV30|14|.|TRBJ1-5|.
TGTGCCTGGAAGAACCCCGGTCCGCATCAGCCCCAGCATTTT
CAWKNPGPHQPQHF
>TRBV20-1|14|TRBD1|TRBJ2-5|.
TGCAGTGCTAGTTCCGGGACAGGGGGCGGGACCCAGTACTTC
CSASSGTGGGTQYF
>TRBV27|17|TRBD2|TRBJ2-1|few
TGTGCCAGCAGTTTATCCGAGCGGGAGGCCCTCTACAATGAGCAGTTCTTC
CASSLSEREALYNEQFF
>TRBV29-1|14|TRBD1|TRBJ1-1|few
TGCAGCGCGAAAGAAGGGACAGGGAACACTGAAGCTTTCTTT
CSAKEGTGNTEAFF
>TRBV21-1|15|.|TRBJ1-4|.
TGTGCCAGCAGCAAACCCCCGGGGTTTAATGAAAAACTGTTTTTT
CASSKPPGFNEKLFF
>TRBV4-1|18|TRBD1|TRBJ1-1|few
TGCGCCAGCAGCCATTCACCGGGACAGGGGGCTTCGAACACTGAAGCTTTCTTT
CASSHSPGQGASNTEAFF
>TRBV30|17|TRBD1|TRBJ2-7|.
TGTGCCTGGAATCGGATAGTTTGGACAGGGGGAAGGGACGAGCAGTACTTC
CAWNRIVWTGGRDEQYF
>TRBV5-1|15|.|TRBJ1-1|.
TGCGCCAGCAGCTTGCAGGGGACAAGGAACACTGAAGCTTTCTTT
CASSLQGTRNTEAFF
>TRBV4-3|19|.|TRBJ2-7|.
TGCGCCAGCAGCCAAGCCCATTCTGCCGGACAGAGTCTGTCCTACGAGCAGTACTTC
CASSQAHSAGQSLSYEQYF
>TRBV10-3|13|.|TRBJ2-7|once
TGTGCCATCAGTGAGCAGGGGCTGGTCGAGCAGTACTTC
CAISEQGLVEQYF
>TRBV28|14|TRBD2|TRBJ2-1|.
TGTGCCGGAACAAGCGGGGGGGCCTACAATGAGCAGTTCTTC
CAGTSGGAYNEQFF
>TRBV4-1|15|TRBD1|TRBJ2-3|.
TGCGCCAGCAGCCCCGGGACAGGGGATGCAGATACGCAGTATTTT
CASSPGTGDADTQYF
>TRBV27|16|.|TRBJ2-5|.
TGTGCCAGCAGTTTAGAGAGGGGGGGCCTTAGGGAGACCCAGTACTTC
CASSLERGGLRETQYF
>TRBV5-4|13|.|TRBJ1-5|.
TGTGCCAGCAGCCCAGGGAAGGGACAGCCCCAGCATTTT
CASSPGKGQPQHF
>TRBV29-1|14|TRBD1|TRBJ1-1|few
TGCAGCGTTGACCCACAGGGGATGCACACTGAAGCTTTCTTT
CSVDPQGMHTEAFF
>TRBV28|15|.|TRBJ2-3|.
TGTGCCAGCAGTGAATCTAGCGCCCTCACAGATACGCAGTATTTT
CASSESSALTDTQYF
>TRBV7-9|15|TRBD1|TRBJ2-7|.
TGTGCCAGCAGCTTCCCCGGCAGGGGGCTCAACGAGCAGTACTTC
CASSFPGRGLNEQYF
>TRBV11-3|13|TRBD2|TRBJ2-3|.
TGTGCCAGCAGCTTGACTAGCTTAGATACGCAGTATTTT
CASSLTSLDTQYF
>TRBV5-1|16|.|TRBJ2-3|.
TGCGCCAGCAGCTTGGCGCTAGCTGGAGGCACAGATACGCAGTATTTT
CASSLALAGGTDTQYF
>TRBV7-9|15|TRBD2|TRBJ2-1|.
TGTGCCAGCAGCCGTAGCGGGGGAAACTACAATGAGCAGTTCTTC
CASSRSGGNYNEQFF
>TRBV4-1|15|.|TRBJ2-7|once
TGCGCCAGCAGCCAAGATCGAGCAGGCTCCTACGAGCAGTACTTC
CASSQDRAGSYEQYF
>TRBV5-4|14|TRBD2|TRBJ2-1|.
TGTGCCAGCAGCCGCGGCGGGAGTAAGAATGAGCAGTTCTTC
CASSRGGSKNEQFF
>TRBV7-9|17|.|TRBJ2-1|few
TGTGCCAGCAGCTTAGCGCAAGTCCCGGGAGCAGTCAATGAGCAGTTCTTC
CASSLAQVPGAVNEQFF
>TRBV7-9|17|TRBD2|TRBJ2-1|.
TGTGCCAGCAGCTTAGCGAAGACTAGCGGGGAGGTCTATGAGCAGTTCTTC
CASSLAKTSGEVYEQFF
>TRBV6-2/TRBV6-3|14|.|TRBJ1-5|once
TGTGCCAGCAGCCCAACAGGGTTGTATCAGCCCCAGCATTTT
CASSPTGLYQPQHF
>TRBV7-2|14|TRBD1|TRBJ1-2|.
TGTGCCAGCAGCTTCGACAGGGGGTTCGATGGCTACACCTTC
CASSFDRGFDGYTF
>TRBV9|12|TRBD1|TRBJ1-1|once
TGTGCCAGCAGCCCAACAGGGGCTTACGCTTTCTTT
CASSPTGAYAFF
>TRBV24-1|16|.|TRBJ1-5|.
TGTGCCACCAGTGGAAAACAGGGCTATAGCAATCAGCCCCAGCATTTT
CATSGKQGYSNQPQHF
>TRBV24-1|18|TRBD2|TRBJ2-1|.
TGTGCCACCAGTGACCCAGGTCGGGGGGGCCAGGGGTCCAATGAGCAGTTCTTC
CATSDPGRGGQGSNEQFF
>TRBV7-3|13|TRBD1|TRBJ2-3|once
TGTGCCAGCAGGAGGACAGGGCCAGATACGCAGTATTTT
CASRRTGPDTQYF
>TRBV25-1|12|TRBD1|TRBJ1-2|.
TGTGCCAGCAGTGTTACAGGGGAGGGCTACACCTTC
CASSVTGEGYTF
>TRBV18|15|TRBD1|TRBJ1-2|few
TGTGCCAGCTCACGAGGGACAGGGGCGAACTATGGCTACACCTTC
CASSRGTGANYGYTF
>TRBV5-4|15|.|TRBJ2-1|.
TGTGCCAGCAGCCTCCCGGGACTTGCCAACAATGAGCAGTTCTTC
CASSLPGLANNEQFF
>TRBV19|15|.|TRBJ1-1|once
TGTGCCAGTAGTGCACCTAGAGGTCCAAGACCTGAAGCTTTCTTT
CASSAPRGPRPEAFF
>TRBV18|16|.|TRBJ1-5|.
TGTGCCAGCTCACCACGGACATCTGATAGCAATCAGCCCCAGCATTTT
CASSPRTSDSNQPQHF
>TRBV7-2|12|.|TRBJ1-2|.
TGTGCCAGCAGCCCAGGGATCTATGGCTACACCTTC
CASSPGIYGYTF
>TRBV15|15|TRBD1|TRBJ1-1|once
TGTGCCACCAGCAGTCCAGACAGGGAACGCACTGAAGCTTTCTTT
CATSSPDRERTEAFF
>TRBV5-5|13|.|TRBJ1-2|.
TGTGCCAGCAGCTTGGGACAGAACTATGGCTACACCTTC
CASSLGQNYGYTF
>TRBV27|12|.|TRBJ1-5|.
TGTGCCAGCAGGTCTGTTGGCCAGCCCCAGCATTTT
CASRSVGQPQHF
>TRBV14|13|.|TRBJ1-4|.
TGTGCCAGCAGCCCAAGCGGACCTGGAAAACTGTTTTTT
CASSPSGPGKLFF
>TRBV7-9|14|.|TRBJ1-2|.
TGTGCCAGCAGCTCTTCGGACACTGCGAGTGGCTACACCTTC
CASSSSDTASGYTF
>TRBV6-2/TRBV6-3|13|.|TRBJ1-2|.
TGTGCCAGCAGTTACCAGGCTAACTATGGCTACACCTTC
CASSYQANYGYTF
>TRBV6-2/TRBV6-3|19|TRBD2|TRBJ2-1|once
TGTGCCAGCAGTTATTCCGGGACTAGCGGGCTACCACCATACAATGAGCAGTTCTTC
CASSYSGTSGLPPYNEQFF
>TRBV9|14|.|TRBJ2-1|once
TGTGCCAGCAGCGTAGACAGAAGATACAATGAGCAGTTCTTC
CASSVDRRYNEQFF
>TRBV5-1|17|TRBD1|TRBJ2-5|.
TGCGCCAGCAGCTTTGCTGGGACAGGGACTCACCAAGAGACCCAGTACTTC
CASSFAGTGTHQETQYF
>TRBV7-3|16|.|TRBJ2-6|.
TGTGCCAGCAGGGGGACACTTTTCTCTGGGGCCAACGTCCTGACTTTC
CASRGTLFSGANVLTF
>TRBV3-1/TRBV3-2|14|.|TRBJ2-3|.
TGTGCCAGCAGTCTGGGCCTACCTAAAGATACGCAGTATTTT
CASSLGLPKDTQYF
>TRBV6-5|14|.|TRBJ1-3|.
TGTGCCAGCAGACCTACGGTCTCTGGAAACACCATATATTTT
CASRPTVSGNTIYF
>TRBV7-2|13|.|TRBJ1-5|.
TGTGCCAGCAGCTTAGACCCTGGGAGGATGCAGCATTTT
CASSLDPGRMQHF